This record concerns one T cell receptor beta chain sequence. Its antigen is not yet known. Base qualities are not recorded, but no much larger clone differs from it by a single base. One collaborating source in Seattle enrolled patients during active infection and followed them longitudinally through the course of disease. Whole blood was collected in K2EDTA tubes by collaborating institutions according to the institutions' own protocols. For TCRbeta analysis, collaborator samples were shipped as frozen whole blood, as isolated PBMCs, or as DNA extracted from either sample type. The record originates from a study of blood T cell repertoires in COVID-19 (dated by TCRdb to between 2020 and 2021). Broadly, across the study: Samples from collaborators originated in the United States, Italy and Spain and spanned both the acute and convalescent phases of COVID-19. The prospective study material was composed of cDNA or gDNA derived from T cells, B-cell-depleted T cells, or PBMCs. Subjects who had been exposed to COVID-19, were actively infected with it, or had recovered from it provided the deeply sampled blood TCRbeta repertoires that made up the dataset. The repertoires were made available in a free public database intended to serve as a resource for research on the immune response to SARS-CoV-2. Samples were obtained from the ongoing ImmuneRACE study (first 160 participants) and from about 1,300 subjects provided by 6 global collaborators. Nearly every sample came with metadata listing a de-identified subject ID, COVID-19 status, age in years and sex. Where HLA class I and class II types were available, the types were taken from metadata supplied by the sample provider, not from assay-based typing.

What the work shows at the level of the full study, not this receptor alone: Clinical and demographic metadata were provided uncurated, with the amount varying by source and participant.

TCRbeta CDR3 regions were amplified from genomic DNA using the immunoSEQ Assay, a bias-controlled multiplex PCR. In the original analysis: The number of nucleated cells in each sample was estimated by amplification of reference gene primers within the assay. Sequence reads were collapsed and filtered to measure the absolute abundance of every unique TCRbeta CDR3 rearrangement. For each sample, productive Simpson clonality was calculated by taking the square root of Simpson's diversity index across productive rearrangements. The source is immuneACCESS, and TCRdb retained only in-frame sequences with V and J called. Part of the clones is not carried over; for the studies checked, unresolved V genes explain less than half of this, and the remainder is unexplained. The DNA gave D and trimming, while V, J and clone size come from that table. The sample table lists a few hundred thousand clones, approximately 89% of them with a count of one. The ten largest clones capture about 1.7% of the sample.

V and J are trimmed by 2 bases and 5 bases, and the gene matches miss 2 bases of the junction. Counted from cysteine to phenylalanine, this CDR3 has 13 amino acids. The kept DNA is CDR3 alone, 39 bases in frame from the first base. The germline V gene encodes CDR1 MGHRA and CDR2 YSYEKL. The sequencing input was peripheral blood. The sequence came from a woman in her 30s with COVID-19, enrolled during active disease. The V and J segments used are TRBV4-1 and TRBJ2-7; 8 of the junction bases match TRBD1. The DNA sequence is given as TGCGCCAGCAGCCAATCAGGGGGCAACGAGCAGTACTTC. Its product reads: CASSQSGGNEQYF.